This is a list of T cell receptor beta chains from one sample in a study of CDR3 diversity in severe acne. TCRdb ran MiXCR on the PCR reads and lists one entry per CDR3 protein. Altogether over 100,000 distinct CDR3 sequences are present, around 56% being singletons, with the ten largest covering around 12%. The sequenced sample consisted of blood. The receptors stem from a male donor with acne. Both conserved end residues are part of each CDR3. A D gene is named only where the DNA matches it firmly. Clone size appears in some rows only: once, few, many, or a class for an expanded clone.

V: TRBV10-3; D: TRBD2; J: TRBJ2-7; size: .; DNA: TGTGCCAGCAGTTACCGGGGCGGGAGCACTTACGAGCAGTACTTC; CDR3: CASSYRGGSTYEQYF
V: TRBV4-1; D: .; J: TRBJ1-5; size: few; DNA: TGCGCCAGCAGCCAAGTTGGGGCAGGCTACAATCAGCCCCAGCATTTT; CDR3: CASSQVGAGYNQPQHF
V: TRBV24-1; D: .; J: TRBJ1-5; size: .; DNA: TGTGCCACCAGTGATTTGGCACAGCCCCAGCATTTT; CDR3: CATSDLAQPQHF
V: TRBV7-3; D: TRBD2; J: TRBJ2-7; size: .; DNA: TGTGCCAGCAGCCCTCTAGCGGGGGCATACGAGCAGTACTTC; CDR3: CASSPLAGAYEQYF
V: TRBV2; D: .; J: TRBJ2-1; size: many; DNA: TGTGCCAGCAGTGATTCGGACAGCTACAATGAGCAGTTCTTC; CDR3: CASSDSDSYNEQFF
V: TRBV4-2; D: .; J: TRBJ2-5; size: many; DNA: TGTGCCAGCAGCCCGGATGATCAAACAAAGACCCAGTACTTC; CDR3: CASSPDDQTKTQYF
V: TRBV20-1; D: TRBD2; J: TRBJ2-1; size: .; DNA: TGCAGTGCCAGCTCCGTCGGACTAGCAGACAATGAGCAGTTCTTC; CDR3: CSASSVGLADNEQFF
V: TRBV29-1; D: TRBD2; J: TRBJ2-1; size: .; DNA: TGCAGCGTTGAAGATGGACTAGCGTACAATGAGCAGTTCTTC; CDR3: CSVEDGLAYNEQFF
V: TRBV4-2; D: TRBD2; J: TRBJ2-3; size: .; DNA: TGTGCCAGCAGCCCCAATAGCGGGATGGGAGGCGCAGATACGCAGTATTTT; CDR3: CASSPNSGMGGADTQYF
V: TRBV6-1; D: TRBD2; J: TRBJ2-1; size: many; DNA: TGTGCCAGCAGCCCCGGACTAGCGGGACCGATCAATGAGCAGTTCTTC; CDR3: CASSPGLAGPINEQFF
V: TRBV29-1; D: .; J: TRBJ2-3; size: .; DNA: TGCAGCGTTTCCGGGGTCACAGATACGCAGTATTTT; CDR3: CSVSGVTDTQYF
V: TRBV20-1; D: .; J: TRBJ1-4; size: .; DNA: TGCAGTGCCAGCAGGGTAGCTAATGAAAAACTGTTTTTT; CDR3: CSASRVANEKLFF
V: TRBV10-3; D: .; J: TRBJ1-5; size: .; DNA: TGTGCCAGCAGGACGGGGCGGGGCCCCCAGCATTTT; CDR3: CASRTGRGPQHF
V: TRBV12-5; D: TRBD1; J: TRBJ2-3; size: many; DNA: TGTGCTAGTGGTTTGACAGGGGGCACAGATACGCAGTATTTT; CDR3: CASGLTGGTDTQYF
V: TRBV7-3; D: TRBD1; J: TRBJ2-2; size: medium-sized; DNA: TGTGCCAGCAGCTTAACCCCGGGACAGGGGACGGGATGGGGTAGACGGTTTTTT; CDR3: CASSLTPGQGTGWGRRFF
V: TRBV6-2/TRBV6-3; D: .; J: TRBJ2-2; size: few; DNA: TGTGCCAGCATGGAAGGACTTTCCGGGGGCGGGGAGCTGTTTTTT; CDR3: CASMEGLSGGGELFF
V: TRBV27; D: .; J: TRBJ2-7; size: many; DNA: TGTGCCAGCAGTTTGGGGGAGAACGGCGAGCAGTACTTC; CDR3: CASSLGENGEQYF
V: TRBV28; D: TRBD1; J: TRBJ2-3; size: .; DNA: TGTGCCAGCAGCCCCGGGACAGGGATCACAGATACGCAGTATTTT; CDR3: CASSPGTGITDTQYF
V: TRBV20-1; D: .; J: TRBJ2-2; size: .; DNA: TGCAGTGCTAGAGATGGGGGGGAGCTGTTTTTT; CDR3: CSARDGGELFF
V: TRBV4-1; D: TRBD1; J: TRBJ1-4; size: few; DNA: TGCGCCAGCAGTTCCGGACAGGGGGGTGAAAAACTGTTTTTT; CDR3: CASSSGQGGEKLFF
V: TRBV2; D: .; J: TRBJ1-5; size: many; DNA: TGTGCCAGCAGTGAAATGAGAAATCAGCCCCAGCATTTT; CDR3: CASSEMRNQPQHF
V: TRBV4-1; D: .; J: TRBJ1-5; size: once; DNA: TGCGCCAGCAGCCAAGAAAGAGAAGATCAGCCCCAGCATTTT; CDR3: CASSQEREDQPQHF
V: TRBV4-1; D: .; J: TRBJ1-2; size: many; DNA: TGCGCCAGCAGCCAAGCACCACTTAAGGTTCGGCTACGGGTTCAGCACTATGGCTACACCTTC; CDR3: CASSQAPLKVRLRVQHYGYTF
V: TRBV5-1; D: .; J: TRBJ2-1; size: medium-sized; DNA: TGCGCCAGCAGCTCGGAGGGGGGGGCACACAATGAGCAGTTCTTC; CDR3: CASSSEGGAHNEQFF
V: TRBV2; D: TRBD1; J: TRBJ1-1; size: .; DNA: TGTGCCAGCATGACAGGGATTACTGAAGCTTTCTTT; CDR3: CASMTGITEAFF
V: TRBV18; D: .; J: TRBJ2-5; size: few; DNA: TGTGCCAGCTCACCCATCCGAATCGGCGGCGCCAAAGAGACCCAGTACTTC; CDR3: CASSPIRIGGAKETQYF
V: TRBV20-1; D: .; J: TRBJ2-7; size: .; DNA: TGCAGTGCCAGCAGCGTTGAGGGGGAGTCCTACGAGCAGTACTTC; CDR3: CSASSVEGESYEQYF
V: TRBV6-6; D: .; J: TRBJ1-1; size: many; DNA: TGTGCCAGCAGTTACTGGGGGACTGATGAAGCTTTCTTT; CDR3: CASSYWGTDEAFF
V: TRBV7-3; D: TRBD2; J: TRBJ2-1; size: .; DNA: TGTGCCAGCAGCTTAAGTAGCGGGAGGGCCGGTGAGCGGTTCTTC; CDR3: CASSLSSGRAGERFF
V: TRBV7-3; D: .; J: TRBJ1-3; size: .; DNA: TGTGCCAGCAGCTCTGTGAACACCATATATTTT; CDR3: CASSSVNTIYF
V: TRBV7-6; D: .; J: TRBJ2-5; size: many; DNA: TGTGCCAGCAGCTCCTGGGAGCAAGAGACCCAGTACTTC; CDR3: CASSSWEQETQYF
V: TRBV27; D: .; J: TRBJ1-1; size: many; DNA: TGTGCCAGCAGTTTAGAGGGTCTGAACACTGAAGCTTTCTTT; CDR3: CASSLEGLNTEAFF
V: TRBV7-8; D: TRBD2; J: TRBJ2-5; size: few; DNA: TGTGCCAGCAGCGTAGCGGGAGGTGGAGAGACCCAGTACTTC; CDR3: CASSVAGGGETQYF
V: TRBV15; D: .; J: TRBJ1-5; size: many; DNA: TGTGCCACCAGCAGAGATCTAGCGATACCGGGCGCTCAGCCCCAGCATTTT; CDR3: CATSRDLAIPGAQPQHF
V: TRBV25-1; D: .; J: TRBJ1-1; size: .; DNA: TGTGCCAGCAGTGACGGAGGGGCGAGCACTGAAGCTTTCTTT; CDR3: CASSDGGASTEAFF
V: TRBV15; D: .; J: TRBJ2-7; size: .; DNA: TGTGCCACCAGCAGCTCGAGAGAAGGGGACTCCTACGAGCAGTACTTC; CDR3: CATSSSREGDSYEQYF
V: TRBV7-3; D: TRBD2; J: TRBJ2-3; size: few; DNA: TGTGCCAGCAGCCCGACTAGCGGGAGGGGAGATACGCAGTATTTT; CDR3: CASSPTSGRGDTQYF
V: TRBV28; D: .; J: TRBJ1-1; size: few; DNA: TGTGCCAGCAGAGTCGGGGGGCGTTTCACTGAAGCTTTCTTT; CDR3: CASRVGGRFTEAFF
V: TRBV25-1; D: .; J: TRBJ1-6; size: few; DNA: TGTGCCAGCAGTGAGAGTGTTTGGCGACCGAATAATTCACCCCTCCACTTT; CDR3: CASSESVWRPNNSPLHF
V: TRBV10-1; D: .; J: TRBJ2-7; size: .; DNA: TGCGCCAGCAGTGAAGGCAGGGTCCGCGAGCAGTACTTC; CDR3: CASSEGRVREQYF
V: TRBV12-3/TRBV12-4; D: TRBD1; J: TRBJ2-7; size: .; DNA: TGTGCCAGCAGGCCGACAGGGTCCGAGCAGTACTTC; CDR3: CASRPTGSEQYF
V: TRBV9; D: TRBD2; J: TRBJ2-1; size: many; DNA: TGTGCCAGCAGCCGTCTGTGGGGAGGGCTTTCGAGTGAGCAGTTCTTC; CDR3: CASSRLWGGLSSEQFF
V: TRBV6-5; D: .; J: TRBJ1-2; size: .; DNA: TGTGCCACCCTCCGGGACGGAGTTTTCGGCTACACCTTC; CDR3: CATLRDGVFGYTF
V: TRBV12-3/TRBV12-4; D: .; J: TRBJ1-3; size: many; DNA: TGTGCCAGCAGTGTCCCAGGGGGAAACACCATATATTTT; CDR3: CASSVPGGNTIYF
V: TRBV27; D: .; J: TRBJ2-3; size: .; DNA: TGTGCCAGCAGTTATGGGGGTTATACGCAGTATTTT; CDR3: CASSYGGYTQYF
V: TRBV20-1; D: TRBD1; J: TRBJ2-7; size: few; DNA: TGCAGTGCTACCGGGACAGGGAGAATAGACGAGCAGTACTTC; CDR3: CSATGTGRIDEQYF
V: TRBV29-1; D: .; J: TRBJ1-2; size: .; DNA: TGCAGCGTTGACGAGGGGAGAGGCTACACCTTC; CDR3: CSVDEGRGYTF
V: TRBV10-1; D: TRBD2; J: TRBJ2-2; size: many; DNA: TGCGCCAGCAGCCGACTAGCGGGCGGGGAGCTGTTTTTT; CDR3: CASSRLAGGELFF
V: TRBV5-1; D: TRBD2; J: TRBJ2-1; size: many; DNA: TGCGCCAGCAGCTTGGGGACTAGCGGCTCCTACAATGAGCAGTTCTTC; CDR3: CASSLGTSGSYNEQFF
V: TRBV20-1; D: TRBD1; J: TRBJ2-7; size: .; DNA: TGCAGTGCTAGAGGTGACAGGGCGCGGTCAAGCTCCTACGAGCAGTACTTC; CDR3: CSARGDRARSSSYEQYF
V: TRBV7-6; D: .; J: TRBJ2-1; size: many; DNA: TGTGCCAGCAGCCTAAATTACAATGAGCAGTTCTTC; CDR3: CASSLNYNEQFF
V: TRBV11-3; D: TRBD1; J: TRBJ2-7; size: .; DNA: TGTGCCAGCAGCCCACGACAGGGGTCTTTAACTCTCTCCTACGAGCAGTACTTC; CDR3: CASSPRQGSLTLSYEQYF
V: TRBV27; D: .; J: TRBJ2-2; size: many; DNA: TGTGCCAGCAGTTTAAGGGCGCAGAACACCGGGGAGCTGTTTTTT; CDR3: CASSLRAQNTGELFF
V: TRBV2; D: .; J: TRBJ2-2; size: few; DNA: TGTGCCAGCAGTCCGGGGGACACCGGGGAGCTGTTTTTT; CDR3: CASSPGDTGELFF
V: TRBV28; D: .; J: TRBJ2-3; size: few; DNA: TGTGCCAGCAGACTAGCCAACACAGATACGCAGTATTTT; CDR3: CASRLANTDTQYF
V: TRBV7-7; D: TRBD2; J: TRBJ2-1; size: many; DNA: TGTGCTAGCAGCAGGACTAGCGACAATGAGCAGTTCTTC; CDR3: CASSRTSDNEQFF
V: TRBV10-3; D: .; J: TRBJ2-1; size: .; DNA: TGTGCCATCAGTGAGTCGGGGTGGAGCTCCTACAATGAGCAGTTCTTC; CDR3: CAISESGWSSYNEQFF